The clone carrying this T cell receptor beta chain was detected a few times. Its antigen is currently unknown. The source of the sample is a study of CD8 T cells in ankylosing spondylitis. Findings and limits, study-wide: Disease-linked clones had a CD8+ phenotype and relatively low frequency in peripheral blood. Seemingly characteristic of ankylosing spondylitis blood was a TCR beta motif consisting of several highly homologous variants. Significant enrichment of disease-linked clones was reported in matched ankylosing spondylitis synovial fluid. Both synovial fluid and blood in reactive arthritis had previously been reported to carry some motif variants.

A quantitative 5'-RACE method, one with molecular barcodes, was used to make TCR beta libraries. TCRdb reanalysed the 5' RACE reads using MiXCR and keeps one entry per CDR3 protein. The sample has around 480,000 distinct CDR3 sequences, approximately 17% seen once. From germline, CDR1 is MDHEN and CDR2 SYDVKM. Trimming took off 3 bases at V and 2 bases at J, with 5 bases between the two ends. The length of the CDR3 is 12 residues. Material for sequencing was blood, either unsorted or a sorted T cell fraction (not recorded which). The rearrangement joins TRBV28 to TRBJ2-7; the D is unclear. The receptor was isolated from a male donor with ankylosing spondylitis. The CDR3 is CASSFKAYEQYF. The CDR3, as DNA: TGTGCCAGCAGTTTTAAAGCCTACGAGCAGTACTTC. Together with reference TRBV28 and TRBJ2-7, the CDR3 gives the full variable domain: DVKVTQSSRYLVKRTGEKVFLECVQDMDHENMFWYRQDPGLGLRLIYFSYDVKMKEKGDIPEGYSVSREKKERFSLILESASTNQTSMYLCASSFKAYEQYFGPGTRLTVT.